Listed below are T cell receptor beta chains from one sample, sequenced in a study of blood T cell repertoires in COVID-19. Only in-frame clones appear in the TCRdb table, and some are missing; sequencing was by immunoSEQ multiplex PCR. This table holds about 12,000 clones, about 90% found once. The sequenced sample was peripheral blood. All receptors come from a human donor in a cohort sampled during active COVID-19. The CDR3 runs from the conserved cysteine through the conserved F or W. A D gene is named only where the DNA matches it firmly. The size of a clone is reported for some rows only, either as once, few or many, or as a class for expanded clones.

D gene,J gene,clone size,V gene,CDR3 protein,CDR3 DNA
TRBD1,TRBJ2-5,.,TRBV29-1,CSGHRGTGETQYF,TGCAGCGGTCACAGGGGAACTGGGGAGACCCAGTACTTC
.,TRBJ1-3,.,TRBV7-7,CASSPGRGRGSGNTIYF,TGTGCCAGCAGCCCCGGGAGGGGCAGGGGCTCTGGAAACACCATATATTTT
.,TRBJ1-5,.,TRBV15,CATSLKRGPYTNQPQHF,TGTGCCACCAGCCTCAAAAGGGGCCCTTATACCAATCAGCCCCAGCATTTT
TRBD1,TRBJ1-4,.,TRBV10-3,CAISEYAGQRNEKLFF,TGTGCCATCAGTGAGTATGCGGGACAGAGAAATGAAAAACTGTTTTTT
.,TRBJ1-5,.,TRBV5-4,CASSPGGNQPQHF,TGTGCCAGCAGCCCGGGGGGGAATCAGCCCCAGCATTTT
TRBD1,TRBJ1-3,.,TRBV11-2,CASSRTGVGNTIYF,TGTGCCAGCAGCCGCACAGGGGTCGGAAACACCATATATTTT
TRBD2,TRBJ2-3,.,TRBV30,CAWALAGIFTDTQYF,TGTGCCTGGGCTCTAGCGGGAATTTTCACAGATACGCAGTATTTT
.,TRBJ2-3,.,TRBV11-3,CASSVTGLQDTQYF,TGTGCCAGCAGCGTCACGGGTTTGCAAGATACGCAGTATTTT
TRBD2,TRBJ2-1,.,TRBV9,CASSGSGDPSNEQFF,TGTGCCAGCAGCGGTAGCGGGGACCCCTCTAATGAGCAGTTCTTC
TRBD1,TRBJ2-3,.,TRBV7-2,CASSLRAGTDSTDTQYF,TGTGCCAGCAGCTTAAGGGCCGGGACAGACAGCACAGATACGCAGTATTTT
.,TRBJ1-4,.,TRBV7-9,CASSIETGTNEKLFF,TGTGCCAGCAGCATAGAAACAGGGACTAATGAAAAACTGTTTTTT
TRBD1,TRBJ1-2,.,TRBV7-9,CASTRTGSAFGYTF,TGTGCCAGCACCCGGACAGGGAGCGCGTTTGGCTACACCTTC
TRBD2,TRBJ2-2,.,TRBV7-3,CASSLRVPGLAGEFGTGELFF,TGTGCCAGCAGCTTAAGAGTACCGGGACTAGCGGGAGAATTCGGCACCGGGGAGCTGTTTTTT
TRBD1,TRBJ2-3,once,TRBV11-2,CASSLGQGDTQYF,TGTGCCAGCAGCTTAGGACAGGGCGATACGCAGTATTTT
TRBD1,TRBJ1-5,.,TRBV27,CASLSTTGGKDNQPQHF,TGTGCCAGCCTATCCACAACAGGGGGAAAGGACAATCAGCCCCAGCATTTT
.,TRBJ2-1,.,TRBV5-8,CASSLTKRSTYNEQFF,TGTGCCAGCAGCCTGACTAAGCGGTCCACCTACAATGAGCAGTTCTTC
.,TRBJ2-5,.,TRBV11-2,CASRQTGSETQYF,TGTGCCAGCAGACAAACAGGTTCGGAGACCCAGTACTTC
TRBD1,TRBJ1-3,.,TRBV28,CASSLSRSGGDGNTIYF,TGTGCCAGCAGTTTATCCCGATCAGGGGGAGATGGAAACACCATATATTTT
TRBD2,TRBJ2-5,.,TRBV6-2/TRBV6-3,CASTPAGSGELKETQYF,TGTGCCAGCACCCCCGCGGGTAGCGGGGAGTTAAAAGAGACCCAGTACTTC
TRBD2,TRBJ2-3,.,TRBV28,CASSPGLAGSTDTQYF,TGTGCCAGCAGTCCCGGACTAGCGGGCAGCACAGATACGCAGTATTTT
.,TRBJ1-1,.,TRBV9,CASSGKYRDGLNTEAFF,TGTGCCAGCAGCGGCAAGTACAGGGACGGGTTGAACACTGAAGCTTTCTTT
.,TRBJ1-2,.,TRBV9,CASSGPQYGYTF,TGTGCCAGCAGCGGGCCGCAGTATGGCTACACCTTC
.,TRBJ1-2,.,TRBV20-1,CSASRGTGYTF,TGCAGTGCTAGCCGCGGAACCGGCTACACCTTC
.,TRBJ2-2,.,TRBV16,CASSQSGGAGELFF,TGTGCCAGCAGCCAATCGGGGGGAGCCGGGGAGCTGTTTTTT
TRBD1,TRBJ1-3,.,TRBV10-3,CAIRGLRDRDTIYF,TGTGCCATCAGAGGACTAAGGGACAGAGACACCATATATTTT
.,TRBJ2-6,.,TRBV27,CASSSHRAGSGVLTF,TGTGCCAGCAGTTCCCACAGGGCTGGAAGCGGCGTCCTGACTTTC